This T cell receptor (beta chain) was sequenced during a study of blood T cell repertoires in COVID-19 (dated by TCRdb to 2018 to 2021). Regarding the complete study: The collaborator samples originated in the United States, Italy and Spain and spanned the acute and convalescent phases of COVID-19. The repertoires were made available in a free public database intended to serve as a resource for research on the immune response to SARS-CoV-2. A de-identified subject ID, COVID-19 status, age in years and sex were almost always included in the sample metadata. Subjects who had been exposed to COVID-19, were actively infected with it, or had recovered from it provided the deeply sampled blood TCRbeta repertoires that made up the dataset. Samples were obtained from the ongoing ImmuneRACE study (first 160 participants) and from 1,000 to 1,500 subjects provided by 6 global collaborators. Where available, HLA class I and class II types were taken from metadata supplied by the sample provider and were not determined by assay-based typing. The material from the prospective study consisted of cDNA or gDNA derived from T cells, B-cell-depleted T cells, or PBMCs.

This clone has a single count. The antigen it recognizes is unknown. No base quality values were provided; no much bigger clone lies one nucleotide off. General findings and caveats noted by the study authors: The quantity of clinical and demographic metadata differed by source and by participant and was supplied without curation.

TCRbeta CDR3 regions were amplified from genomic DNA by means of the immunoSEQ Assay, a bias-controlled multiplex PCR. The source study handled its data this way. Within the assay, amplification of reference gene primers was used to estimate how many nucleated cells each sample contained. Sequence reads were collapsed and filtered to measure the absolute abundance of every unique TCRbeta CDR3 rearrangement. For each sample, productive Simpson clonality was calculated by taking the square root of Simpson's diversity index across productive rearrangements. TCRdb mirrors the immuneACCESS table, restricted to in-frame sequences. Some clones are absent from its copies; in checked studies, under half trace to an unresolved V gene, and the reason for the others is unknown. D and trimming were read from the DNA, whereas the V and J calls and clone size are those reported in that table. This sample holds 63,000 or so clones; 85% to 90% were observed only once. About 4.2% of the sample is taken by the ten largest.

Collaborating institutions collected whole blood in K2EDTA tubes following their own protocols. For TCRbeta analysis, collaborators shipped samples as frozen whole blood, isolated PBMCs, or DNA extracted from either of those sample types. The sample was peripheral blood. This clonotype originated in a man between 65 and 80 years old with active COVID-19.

The CDR3 region has the sequence CASTPGTTYNEQFF. The nucleotide sequence reads as follows: TGTGCCAGTACCCCCGGGACTACATACAATGAGCAGTTCTTC. The sequence is built from TRBV19 and TRBJ2-1; 7 bases in the middle match TRBD2. In the germline V gene (reference sequence), CDR1 corresponds to LNHDA and CDR2 to SQIVND. The germline V and J ends show losses of 7 bases and 4 bases respectively, and no gene match explains 7 bases of the junction. Taken from cysteine to phenylalanine, the CDR3 has 14 residues. Only the CDR3 part of the read is kept: 42 bases, read in frame from the first base.